The source of this T cell receptor beta chain is a study of T cell changes during pregnancy in multiple sclerosis. Sequenced by immunoSEQ multiplex PCR; TCRdb stores in-frame clones only, minus some. The sample consists of 38,000 or so clones, over 90% of them appearing once. The CDR3 loop spans 16 amino acids. This clone occurred a few times. The source is a female donor with multiple sclerosis, enrolled in a pregnancy study. This rearrangement joins TRBV12-1 to TRBJ1-1; TRBD1, as called in the table, went unchecked against the DNA. TRBV12-1 constitutes a pseudogene. Sequenced material: CD4+ T cells from peripheral blood mononuclear cells, taken in the second trimester of pregnancy. Here the CDR3 DNA reads TGTGCCAGCAGCTACCCGACAGGGAGCTCTAACACTGAAGCTTTCTTT. Protein product: CASSYPTGSSNTEAFF.